A single sample gave rise to the 20 T cell receptor beta chains below, sequenced in a study of T cell changes during pregnancy in multiple sclerosis. Data came from immunoSEQ multiplex PCR; TCRdb stores just in-frame clones and leaves some out. The top ten hold 0.85% to 1.3% of the sample, which has about 83,000 clones, over 90% seen once. The sample consisted of peripheral blood, taken in the second trimester of pregnancy. These receptors came from a female donor with multiple sclerosis, enrolled in a pregnancy study.

The chain uses TRBV6-6 and TRBJ2-7; 7 bases match TRBD1. The V segment lost 4 bases and the J segment 6 bases; nucleotides outside the gene matches: 12. Germline V gene data show CDR1 as MNHNY and CDR2 as SVGAGI (reference sequence). The CDR3 length is 15 residues. The CDR3 nucleotides read TGTGCCAGCAGTTCGGACAGGTCGGCTCTTGGCGAGCAGTACTTC. Its translation is CASSSDRSALGEQYF.

V usage is TRBV19 and J usage is TRBJ2-3, with a tentative D call TRBD2 (5 bases). V lost 2 bases, J lost 2 bases, and 8 bases lay in between. The CDR3 sequence is 14 residues long. The V gene's germline CDR1 is LNHDA and CDR2 SQIVND (reference sequence). The CDR3 spells CASSIQRNTDTQYF. The CDR3 region has the DNA TGTGCCAGTAGTATACAGCGGAACACAGATACGCAGTATTTT.

The rearrangement links TRBV7-9 to TRBJ2-5; TRBD2 matches at 9 bases. V gave up 5 bases and J gave up 4 bases; unmatched junction bases: 11. CDR3 length: 16 amino acids. Germline V gives CDR1 SEHNR, CDR2 FQNEAQ (reference sequence). CDR3 DNA sequence: TGTGCCAGCAGCCAGAAACTAGCGGGCGTTGGAGAGACCCAGTACTTC. Amino acid sequence: CASSQKLAGVGETQYF.

The gene calls are TRBV29-1 and TRBJ1-2, with D unclear. The germline gives CDR1 SQVTM, CDR2 ANQGSEA. The CDR3 covers 12 residues. V lost 7 bases and J lost 1, with 10 bases in between. CDR3 in DNA: TGCAGCGGAACCAGTGGTAACTATGGCTACACCTTC. Protein: CSGTSGNYGYTF.

The rearrangement joins TRBV7-9 to TRBJ1-1; no firm D call. The CDR3 has 16 residues. V gave up 3 bases and J gave up 2 bases, with 16 bases separating them. Looked up from germline, CDR1 is SEHNR and CDR2 is FQNEAQ (reference sequence). The CDR3 nucleotides read TGTGCCAGCAGCTTCCCAGATCAATATACCAACACTGAAGCTTTCTTT. This sequence encodes CASSFPDQYTNTEAFF. The full variable domain, completed using reference TRBV7-9 and TRBJ1-1, is DTGVSQNPRHKITKRGQNVTFRCDPISEHNRLYWYRQTLGQGPEFLTYFQNEAQLEKSRLLSDRFSAERPKGSFSTLEIQRTEQGDSAMYLCASSFPDQYTNTEAFFGQGTRLTVV.

The chain combines TRBV27 with TRBJ1-5; 9 bases fit TRBD1. V lost 6 bases and J lost 2; bases outside the gene matches: 5. The V gene's germline CDR1 is MNHEY and CDR2 SMNVEV (reference sequence). The CDR3 consists of 15 residues. The DNA of the CDR3 is TGTGCCAGCAGCCCTCGGGACAGGGGCAATCAGCCCCAGCATTTT. Protein product: CASSPRDRGNQPQHF.

V is TRBV29-1 and J is TRBJ1-2, with D unclear. Trimming removed 1 base at V and 3 bases at J, with 9 bases between. This CDR3 spans 13 amino acids. Per germline, CDR1 SQVTM and CDR2 ANQGSEA. The CDR3 DNA reads TGCAGCGTTGAAGTCACACCGTACTATGGCTACACCTTC. Translating it yields CSVEVTPYYGYTF.

The chain links TRBV10-2 to TRBJ2-7; TRBD1 matches at 7 bases. The CDR3 totals 13 residues. From germline, CDR1 is WSHSY and CDR2 SAAADI. V dropped 11 bases and J dropped 1; count of bases not matched to a gene: 8. The CDR3 DNA reads TGCGCCGCTTATAAACAGGGGTCCTACGAGCAGTACTTC. Protein sequence: CAAYKQGSYEQYF.

Here the CDR3 DNA reads TGTGCCAGCAGCTCTTGGGCGGGAGGACCCACAGATACGCAGTATTTT. Its protein is CASSSWAGGPTDTQYF. The V call is TRBV27, the J call TRBJ2-3; 8 bases align to TRBD2. V dropped 6 bases and J dropped 2; count of bases not matched to a gene: 10. The CDR3 covers 16 residues. Looked up from germline, CDR1 is MNHEY and CDR2 is SMNVEV (reference sequence).

The chain combines TRBV27 with TRBJ1-5, with 12 positions matching TRBD1. CDR3 size: 19 residues. After removal of 2 bases from V and 0 bases from J, the junction contained 8 bases not matched to a gene. Germline V CDR1 and CDR2: MNHEY, SMNVEV (reference sequence). CDR3 DNA: TGTGCCAGCAGTTTACTCGGGACAGGGGGCACGGGTAGCAATCAGCCCCAGCATTTT. Protein product: CASSLLGTGGTGSNQPQHF.

CDR3 coding DNA: TGTGCCAGCAGTTTAGCGACAGTCCTAGCCAAAAACATTCAGTACTTC. Its protein is CASSLATVLAKNIQYF. This chain links TRBV27 with TRBJ2-4, with D tentatively TRBD1 (5 bases). V lost 2 bases and J lost 0, with 11 bases in between. CDR1 is MNHEY, CDR2 SMNVEV, per germline (reference sequence). The CDR3 consists of 16 residues.

The rearrangement uses TRBV7-7 and TRBJ2-7; 8 nucleotides align to TRBD2. V lost 5 bases, J lost 5 bases, and 5 bases stayed unmatched. The germline CDR1 and CDR2 sequences are SSHAT and FNYEAQ (reference sequence). This CDR3 has 13 amino acids. DNA for the CDR3: TGTGCCAGCAGCCGCGGACTAGCAGACGAGCAGTACTTC. Translating gives CASSRGLADEQYF.

The chain is built from TRBV18 and TRBJ2-7; D perhaps matches TRBD2 (5 bases). V dropped 3 bases and J dropped 0 bases, with 15 bases sitting between them. This CDR3 has 16 amino acids. Germline V gene lookup returns CDR1 KGHSH and CDR2 LQKENI. The CDR3 is CASSPQPSGPSYEQYF. The DNA for the CDR3 is TGTGCCAGCTCACCCCAACCCAGCGGTCCCTCCTACGAGCAGTACTTC. Full variable domain (remainder filled in from reference TRBV18 and TRBJ2-7): NAGVMQNPRHLVRRRGQEARLRCSPMKGHSHVYWYRQLPEEGLKFMVYLQKENIIDESGMPKERFSAEFPKEGPSILRIQQVVRGDSAAYFCASSPQPSGPSYEQYFGPGTRLTVT.

This clone showed up just once. The V gene is TRBV7-9, the J gene TRBJ2-7, with 8 bases that match TRBD1. The V and J ends lost 6 bases and 2 bases, in that order; junction bases with no gene match: 9. Per germline, CDR1 SEHNR and CDR2 FQNEAQ (reference sequence). The CDR3 sequence is 15 residues long. The CDR3 sequence: CASSPDRGLPYEQYF. CDR3 bases: TGTGCCAGCAGTCCTGACAGGGGCCTTCCCTACGAGCAGTACTTC.

This clone is a singleton in its sample. The rearrangement uses TRBV4-1 and TRBJ2-5, with 14 bases matching TRBD2. The CDR3 extends over 19 amino acids. Germline V gene lookup returns CDR1 MGHRA and CDR2 YSYEKL. V was clipped by 1 base and J by 5 bases; unmatched bases: 12. CDR3 loop: CASSQGRLAGGKTVETQYF. The CDR3 DNA reads TGCGCCAGCAGCCAAGGTCGACTAGCGGGAGGGAAGACGGTGGAGACCCAGTACTTC.

The CDR3 DNA sequence: TGTGCCAGCAGTTTCCCGGGGATAGGGAGCAATCAGCCCCAGCATTTT. Translating it yields CASSFPGIGSNQPQHF. The V gene is TRBV28, the J gene TRBJ1-5; D uncertain. Trimming left V 3 bases short and J 1 base short, with 13 bases between. Germline loops: CDR1 MDHEN, CDR2 SYDVKM. There are 16 residues in the CDR3.

This clone showed up just once. This chain connects TRBV19 to TRBJ2-7, with 10 bases identical to TRBD1. This CDR3 is 14 amino acids long. Germline-derived CDR1 and CDR2 are LNHDA and SQIVND (reference sequence). Germline trimming cut 7 bases from V and 7 bases from J; bases unmatched to any gene: 10. The CDR3 reads CASNTGTGEWEQYF. DNA of the CDR3: TGTGCCAGTAACACCGGGACAGGGGAATGGGAGCAGTACTTC.

The chain is built from TRBV4-2 and TRBJ2-2; tentatively, D is TRBD2 (7 bases). Germline CDR1 is LGHNA and CDR2 is YNFKEQ. V was pared by 1 base and J by 4 bases, with 13 bases between. CDR3 length equals 16 residues. Here the CDR3 reads CASSQGIGGGTGELFF. CDR3 bases: TGTGCCAGCAGCCAAGGAATAGGGGGGGGCACCGGGGAGCTGTTTTTT.

The chain recombines TRBV5-1 with TRBJ1-1; D remains ambiguous. The germline V gene encodes CDR1 SGHRS and CDR2 YFSETQ. The CDR3 has 15 amino acids. Trimming cost V 1 base and J 2 bases, with 12 bases left between them. The CDR3 region is CASSLWAASNTEAFF. The CDR3 DNA follows: TGCGCCAGCAGCTTGTGGGCAGCTTCTAACACTGAAGCTTTCTTT. The full variable domain, in which reference TRBV5-1 and TRBJ1-1 provide the parts outside the CDR3, is KAGVTQTPRYLIKTRGQQVTLSCSPISGHRSVSWYQQTPGQGLQFLFEYFSETQRNKGNFPGRFSGRQFSNSRSEMNVSTLELGDSALYLCASSLWAASNTEAFFGQGTRLTVV.

The chain links TRBV15 to TRBJ1-1, with a weak D call TRBD1 (5 bases). The CDR3 is 13 residues long. Trimming took 8 bases from V and 1 from J, leaving 11 bases between them. The germline CDR1 and CDR2 sequences are LNHNV and YYDKDF (reference sequence). CDR3 coding DNA: TGTGCCACCGGCCTTGGACAGAACACTGAAGCTTTCTTT. Translated: CATGLGQNTEAFF.